These 4 T cell receptor beta chains share one sample of origin, sequenced in a study of blood T cells in healthy people across ages. The authors ran a second PCR of 7 to 11 cycles using a sample-barcoded 5' primer and a J-beta primer mix. TCRdb processed the 5' RACE reads anew with MiXCR; each CDR3 protein has one entry. The table has hundreds of thousands of distinct CDR3 sequences, 52% seen once. Sequencing used blood. All receptors come from a woman of 80 years or more in good health.

This clonotype was recorded a few times. A much larger clone differs by one base, so this may be a read error. CDR3: CASSYSQGPLCEQYF. The DNA of the CDR3 is TGTGCCAGCAGTTACTCACAGGGCCCCCTTTGCGAGCAGTACTTC. V gene TRBV6-5 combines with J gene TRBJ2-5, with D possibly matching TRBD1 (6 bases). The J call may be faulty, since TRBJ2-7 better matches the DNA end. Per germline, CDR1 MNHEY and CDR2 SVGAGI. This CDR3 has 15 residues.

A remark on this clonotype: This may be a read error, as it is one base from a much larger clone. The chain employs TRBV7-8 and TRBJ2-1, with D perhaps matching TRBD2 (6 bases). The CDR3 is 15 amino acids. Trimming removed 6 bases from V and 6 bases from J, with 18 bases in between. Germline CDR1 is SGHVS and CDR2 is FQNEAQ. The CDR3 DNA reads as TGTGCCAGCAGTGGGTGGGGCCAAGCGGGCAATGAGCAGTTCTTC. Translated: CASSGWGQAGNEQFF.

This clonotype occurred a few times. The rearrangement links TRBV20-1 to TRBJ2-2; 7 nucleotides match TRBD2. CDR1 is DFQATT, CDR2 SNEGSKA, per germline (reference sequence). V shed 0 bases, J shed 4 bases, and the junction held 8 bases outside the gene matches. The CDR3 is 16 amino acids. The CDR3 DNA reads TGCAGTGCTAGAGAGTCGGCGGGAGTTAGCACCGGGGAGCTGTTTTTT. Its protein is CSARESAGVSTGELFF.

This chain connects TRBV19 to TRBJ2-2; D may be TRBD1 (6 bases). Germline V gene sequence: CDR1 LNHDA, CDR2 SQIVND (reference sequence). CDR3 length equals 14 residues. V was trimmed by 10 bases and J by 0 bases, leaving 12 bases between them. The CDR3 DNA is TGTGCCATCTCCGACAGGTCGAACACCGGGGAGCTGTTTTTT. It yields the protein CAISDRSNTGELFF.